This passage covers 27 T cell receptor beta chains from one sample sequenced in a study of T-cell reconstitution after alpha-beta-depleted transplantation in children. This sample's TCRbeta library carried unique molecular identifier barcodes. TCRdb independently ran MiXCR on the PCR reads; one entry per CDR3 protein. This table has about 500,000 distinct CDR3 sequences, over 9.5% appearing once. Sequencing used PBMCs, mostly from graft donor cells, obtained 180 days after TCRalphabeta/CD19-depleted stem cell transplant. All receptors come from a female patient aged 2-10 years who had a stem cell transplant for aplastic anemia, so the T cells may come from the graft donor.

This chain uses TRBV7-8 with TRBJ1-4, with 8 bases lining up with TRBD1. Germline V gene data show CDR1 as SGHVS and CDR2 as FQNEAQ. The V gene end was trimmed by 5 bases and the J gene end by 0 bases; junction bases not matched to a gene: 8. The CDR3 consists of 17 residues. CDR3 nucleotide sequence: TGTGCCAGCAGCCGAGACAGGGGTCATGCAACTAATGAAAAACTGTTTTTT. This gives the protein CASSRDRGHATNEKLFF.

There are many counts of this clonotype. The rearrangement links TRBV7-2 to TRBJ1-5; possible D gene TRBD1, 5 bases. Germline-derived CDR1 and CDR2 are SGHTA and FQGNSA. V lost 5 bases and J lost 0, with 11 bases in between. CDR3 length equals 15 residues. The CDR3 sequence is CASSPRQYSNQPQHF. The CDR3 DNA reads as TGTGCCAGCAGCCCTCGACAGTATAGCAATCAGCCCCAGCATTTT.

This clonotype was recorded a few times. V is TRBV12-3 or TRBV12-4 and J is TRBJ1-1; D unresolved. The V end was cut by 5 bases, the J end by 0 bases, with 13 bases between. The CDR3 length is 15 residues. CDR3 protein: CASSRTSLMNTEAFF. The CDR3 region has the DNA TGTGCCAGCAGTCGGACGTCACTCATGAACACTGAAGCTTTCTTT.

The rearrangement links TRBV11-3 to TRBJ2-7; a weak D match, TRBD2 (6 bases). The V and J ends lost 3 bases and 7 bases respectively, with 16 bases between them. From germline, CDR1 is SGHNT and CDR2 YENEEA. The CDR3 is made up of 14 amino acids. CDR3 amino acids: CASSFGDWGSEQYV. The CDR3 bases are TGTGCCAGCAGCTTCGGGGACTGGGGCTCGGAGCAGTACGTC.

J is TRBJ2-1 and V is TRBV7-2; perhaps TRBD2 as D (6 bases). Germline V gene data show CDR1 as SGHTA and CDR2 as FQGNSA. This CDR3 has 17 residues. The V end lost 2 bases, the J end lost 4 bases, and 18 bases lay between the germline ends. The CDR3 nucleotides read TGTGCCAGCAGCTTACCCAAGACCGGGAGCCGTTACAATGAGCAGTTCTTC. Its protein is CASSLPKTGSRYNEQFF.

At least ten counts were recorded for this clonotype. The chain uses TRBV7-3 and TRBJ2-3; possible D gene TRBD2, 6 bases. The CDR3 has 14 amino acids. The V end lost 6 bases, the J end lost 0 bases, and 10 bases lay between the germline ends. The germline gives CDR1 SGHTA, CDR2 FQGTGA. This CDR3 reads CASSPGVSTDTQYF. The DNA of the CDR3 is TGTGCCAGCAGTCCGGGGGTTAGCACAGATACGCAGTATTTT.

The chain joins TRBV6-1 to TRBJ2-1, with D possibly TRBD1 on 5 matching bases. Trimming took 6 bases from V and 8 from J, leaving 8 bases between them. The CDR3 is 11 amino acids. From germline, CDR1 is MNHNS and CDR2 SASEGT. CDR3 DNA sequence: TGTGCCAGCAGCAGGGTTGATGAGCAGTTCTTC. It codes for CASSRVDEQFF.

The chain couples TRBV29-1 to TRBJ2-3; possible D gene TRBD2, 6 bases. The length of the CDR3 is 14 residues. Germline V gene data show CDR1 as SQVTM and CDR2 as ANQGSEA. The V end lost 5 bases, the J end lost 0 bases, and 12 bases lay between the germline ends. The chain's CDR3 is CSVFGGTSTDTQYF. CDR3 nucleotide sequence: TGCAGCGTTTTCGGGGGAACTAGCACAGATACGCAGTATTTT.

The V and J genes are TRBV28 and TRBJ1-2; TRBD1 aligns across 11 bases. The V and J ends lost 7 bases and 6 bases, in that order; junction bases with no gene match: 4. Per the germline V gene, CDR1 is MDHEN and CDR2 is SYDVKM. The CDR3 runs to 13 residues. Here the CDR3 DNA reads TGTGCCAGCAAGTGGGGACAGGGGGATGGCTACACCTTC. Its protein product is CASKWGQGDGYTF.

This clonotype was found many times. V usage is TRBV20-1 and J usage is TRBJ2-7; 9 bases agree with TRBD2. V shed 6 bases and J 7 bases; nucleotides not matched to a gene: 4. Germline V gene data show CDR1 as DFQATT and CDR2 as SNEGSKA (reference sequence). The CDR3 contains 11 residues. CDR3 loop: CSALREGEQYF. CDR3 DNA sequence: TGCAGTGCCTTGCGGGAGGGTGAGCAGTACTTC.

This clonotype was counted only a few times. V usage is TRBV11-2 and J usage is TRBJ2-5, with D unresolved. V was cut by 1 base and J by 4 bases, with 13 bases left in between. The CDR3 has 15 residues. Per the germline V gene, CDR1 is SGHAT and CDR2 is FQNNGV. The CDR3 nucleotides are TGTGCCAGCAGCTTAGCCCTAGACTCCCCAGAGACCCAGTACTTC. This gives the protein CASSLALDSPETQYF.

This chain uses TRBV5-6 with TRBJ2-1; TRBD2 matches at 10 bases. J lost 0 bases, V lost 1 base, and 7 bases had no gene match. The length of the CDR3 is 18 residues. Germline-derived CDR1 and CDR2 are SGHDT and YYEEEE. This chain's CDR3 is CASSLKGRTSGSYNEQFF. The CDR3 DNA reads as TGTGCCAGCAGCTTGAAGGGGAGGACTAGCGGCTCCTACAATGAGCAGTTCTTC.

This clonotype was seen many times. The CDR3: CASSPPSDGGEQYF. The CDR3 DNA sequence: TGTGCCAGCAGTCCCCCCTCTGACGGGGGGGAGCAGTACTTC. The chain has TRBV12-3 or TRBV12-4 and TRBJ2-7; 7 positions match TRBD2. J lost 7 bases, V lost 5 bases, and 11 bases had no gene match. This CDR3 comprises 14 residues.

This clonotype has a handful of counts. V gene TRBV5-6 combines with J gene TRBJ2-7; D may be TRBD1 or TRBD2 (5 bases each). The V and J ends lost 4 bases and 4 bases respectively, with 21 bases between them. The CDR3 is made up of 16 amino acids. Per the germline V gene, CDR1 is SGHDT and CDR2 is YYEEEE. In DNA form, the CDR3 reads TGTGCCAGCAGCCCGAGGTGGCCTAGCAAGGGGTACGAGCAGTACGTC. Protein: CASSPRWPSKGYEQYV.

V gene TRBV29-1 combines with J gene TRBJ1-2, with unresolved D. The germline V gene encodes CDR1 SQVTM and CDR2 ANQGSEA. The CDR3 runs to 12 residues. The V end was cut by 3 bases, the J end by 0 bases, with 5 bases between. The CDR3 nucleotides read TGCAGCGTTGAGTTAGCTAACTATGGCTACACCTTC. Amino acids: CSVELANYGYTF.

This clonotype has at least ten counts. The chain couples TRBV10-3 to TRBJ1-1; D is unresolved. Looked up from germline, CDR1 is ENHRY and CDR2 is SYGVKD. This CDR3 spans 13 amino acids. The V end was cut by 1 base, the J end by 1 base, with 4 bases between. The CDR3 DNA is TGTGCCATCAGTGAGTGGGAGAACACTGAAGCTTTCTTT. The encoded protein is CAISEWENTEAFF.

The chain links TRBV19 to TRBJ2-1, with D perhaps matching TRBD2 (7 bases). Germline CDR1 LNHDA, CDR2 SQIVND (reference sequence). V was cut by 8 bases and J by 0 bases, with 17 bases left in between. CDR3 size: 16 residues. The CDR3 sequence: CASRTRGASSYNEQFF. The CDR3 bases are TGTGCCAGTCGAACCCGGGGGGCAAGCTCCTACAATGAGCAGTTCTTC.

V usage is TRBV2 and J usage is TRBJ2-7; D is ambiguous. Per germline, CDR1 SNHLY and CDR2 FYNNEI. CDR3 length: 15 amino acids. V was trimmed by 6 bases and J by 0 bases, leaving 15 bases between them. The CDR3 DNA sequence: TGTGCCAGCAGCCCCGGAGAACGTAACTCCTACGAGCAGTACGTC. This encodes CASSPGERNSYEQYV.

This clonotype was seen repeatedly, ten times or more. The chain combines TRBV6-1 with TRBJ2-5, with D unresolved. Trimming took 3 bases from V and 3 from J, leaving 11 bases between them. This CDR3 comprises 14 residues. Germline V gene sequence: CDR1 MNHNS, CDR2 SASEGT. CDR3 in DNA: TGTGCCAGCAGTGACGGCTTCTCGGAAGAGACCCAGTACTTC. This encodes CASSDGFSEETQYF.

This clonotype was observed a handful of times. The chain couples TRBV7-8 to TRBJ2-2; D may correspond to TRBD1 or TRBD2 (5 bases each). Germline CDR1 SGHVS, CDR2 FQNEAQ. V lost 5 bases and J lost 3, with 10 bases in between. This CDR3 is built from 14 residues. The CDR3 nucleotides are TGTGCCAGCAGCCGCCTGGGGGACACCGGGGAGCTGTTTTTT. Protein sequence: CASSRLGDTGELFF.

The chain has TRBV5-5 and TRBJ2-7; 8 bases are a match to TRBD1. The length of the CDR3 is 18 residues. Trimming cost V 0 bases and J 5 bases; bases outside gene matches: 16. Per germline, CDR1 SGHKS and CDR2 YYEKEE (reference sequence). The CDR3 region has the DNA TGTGCCAGCAGCTTGGTTGGCGGGACAGGCATCCCTAGCGACGAGCAGTACGTC. Translating gives CASSLVGGTGIPSDEQYV.

The genes are TRBV5-4 and TRBJ2-5; 9 bases fit TRBD2. Unmatched junction bases numbered 7, after V lost 0 bases and J lost 4 bases. The CDR3 is 16 residues long. Per the germline V gene, CDR1 is SGHNT and CDR2 is YYREEE (reference sequence). The CDR3 reads CASSLAASGKRETQYF. CDR3 nucleotides: TGTGCCAGCAGCTTGGCGGCTAGCGGGAAGCGAGAGACCCAGTACTTC.

The chain links TRBV7-9 to TRBJ1-3, with unresolved D. The CDR3 runs to 15 residues. Germline V CDR1 and CDR2: SEHNR, FQNEAQ (reference sequence). V was shortened by 0 bases and J by 0 bases, with 6 bases between the two germline ends. Here the CDR3 reads CASSLARGSGNTIYF. DNA for the CDR3: TGTGCCAGCAGCTTAGCTCGAGGCTCTGGAAACACCATATATTTT.

The chain uses TRBV19 and TRBJ1-5; D is uncertain. This CDR3 is built from 14 residues. Between the trimmed V and J ends, which lost 7 bases and 3 bases, there was a span of 13 bases. Per the germline V gene, CDR1 is LNHDA and CDR2 is SQIVND (reference sequence). This CDR3 reads CASTQWAVNQPQHF. Here the CDR3 DNA reads TGTGCCAGTACCCAGTGGGCCGTCAATCAGCCCCAGCATTTT.

The rearrangement joins TRBV5-1 to TRBJ2-6; 8 nucleotides agree with TRBD1. CDR1 SGHRS and CDR2 YFSETQ come from the germline V gene. The CDR3 sequence is 17 residues long. The ends lost 0 bases at V and 0 bases at J; junction bases unmatched: 2. The CDR3 region is CASSLGTGSSGANVLTF. The CDR3 DNA reads as TGCGCCAGCAGCTTGGGGACAGGGTCCTCTGGGGCCAACGTCCTGACTTTC.

The rearrangement links TRBV4-3 to TRBJ1-1, with 7 bases lining up with TRBD1. J gave up 5 bases and V 0 bases, and 6 bases lay outside the gene matches. The CDR3 covers 15 residues. In germline, CDR1 is LGHNA, CDR2 YSLEER. The CDR3 sequence is CASSQEDRLGTEAFF. CDR3 nucleotide sequence: TGCGCCAGCAGCCAAGAGGACAGGTTGGGGACTGAAGCTTTCTTT.

The table lists this clonotype with a few counts. The chain recombines TRBV12-3 or TRBV12-4 with TRBJ1-1; 9 nucleotides agree with TRBD1. The junction had 4 bases not matched to a gene; V was cut back by 4 bases and J by 1 base. CDR3 length equals 15 residues. The CDR3 coding sequence is TGTGCCAGCAGTTCGACAGGGGGAAAGAACACTGAAGCTTTCTTT. Translated: CASSSTGGKNTEAFF.